One T cell receptor beta chain is described in this entry. This clone was picked up one time. Its cognate antigen has yet to be identified. Qualities for individual bases were not recorded, and no much larger clone is one base off. The donors were healthy, HIV-negative adults with no recently reported acute infections or vaccinations. Only Caucasian adults living in Nashville, Tennessee, USA were represented among the donors. Magnetic negative selection was used to enrich CD4+ T cells, after which naive cells were positively selected on CD45RA and the negative fraction became the memory subset. Blood was collected by leukapheresis, and PBMCs were isolated by Ficoll-Histopaque density gradient centrifugation and then cryopreserved in liquid nitrogen vapor phase. Analytical flow cytometry was used to check the purity and quantity of every magnetically sorted T cell population. Genomic DNA was isolated from every sorted fraction and measured by UV absorbance on a Nanodrop 2000c.

This sample was taken from a study of shared clonotypes between healthy human individuals (TCRdb year 2020). Study-level background: The cohort comprised two women and three men aged 18 to 49 years. For each donor, three plates each were used for CD4 naive and CD4 memory, two plates were used for CD8 naive, and one plate was used for CD8 memory. To estimate repertoire size and how much clonotypes are shared between individuals, the study performed deep sequencing of blood TCR repertoires from a few healthy adults. Per donor, leukapheresis produced somewhere between about 0.9 and 9.5 billion PBMCs. To increase sequencing depth and limit assay-specific biases, different laboratories used diverse techniques to prepare libraries and sequence TCR repertoires.

Using the deep immunoSEQ assay, TCR CDR3 regions were amplified from genomic DNA by multiplex PCR. Genomic DNA extracted from each cell subset was distributed evenly over all wells of several immunoSEQ 96-well plates, and each plate served as one replicate. Each replicate PCR for sorted subsets received around 200 ng genomic DNA, equal to about 30,000 T cell genomes. The purified libraries were quantified using a Qubit 3.0 fluorometer, sized with a Bioanalyzer 2100, and then quantified again using the KAPA Library Quantification kit. A separate single-read 150-cycle Illumina NextSeq 550 flow cell was used to sequence each immunoSEQ 96-well plate. The authors' pipeline ran thus. Because the immunoSEQ output included only junctional sequences and no quality scores, the filtering could not be the same as the filtering used for full-length reads. To assign V/J genes and CDR3, sequences were annotated against IMGT germline references using PyIR, a Python wrapper for IgBLAST v1.9. Reads with weak V/J assignments (E-value above 1e-6), missing CDR3, stop codons, out-of-frame junctions, or ambiguous translated residues were removed. V3J clonotypes were defined as sequences sharing the same inferred V gene, J gene, and CDR3 amino acid sequence. Percentage overlap between repertoires was calculated by dividing the number of shared unique clonotypes by the size of the smaller repertoire. Repertoire richness was assessed with RTK rarefaction, the Chao1 estimator, and Recon v2.1 estimates of unobserved clonotypes. Generation probabilities for all TCRbeta clonotypes obtained by the gDNA method from a few donors were computed using OLGA. TCRdb carries this immuneACCESS record with in-frame sequences only. Its versions omit some clonotypes, under half of them owing to an unresolved V gene in the studies checked, with the rest unexplained. That table supplies the V and J calls and clone size; D and trimming were determined from the DNA. Present in this sample are under 850,000 clones, roughly 72% of which were seen just once. Of the sample, over 1.5% is held by the ten largest clones.

Study-wide findings and limitations: Based on pairwise subsampling, the degree of clonotype sharing among donors was expected to be affected by sequencing depth. Across several donors, approximately 5% of naive CD4, around 3.5% of naive CD8, under 2.5% of memory CD4, and approximately 0.4% of memory CD8 clonotypes were shared. Clonotypes shared by all four sorted-subset donors showed higher generation probabilities than non-shared clonotypes. The small number of donors limited the genetic and exposure-history diversity represented. Naive subsets generally had larger estimated clonotype richness than memory subsets. Rarefaction of sorted-subset datasets indicated incomplete sequencing despite the large sequencing depth. Sampling was restricted to blood, and TCR repertoires in tissue are likely to differ from TCR repertoires in blood.

Sequencing was carried out using memory CD4+ T cells sorted from blood. Reading the label with the study, this specimen's cell subset or site is: CD45RA-negative fraction. The clonotype was recovered from a woman in her 30s in good health.

CDR3 reads: CASQQPNQPQHF. The nucleotide sequence reads TGTGCCAGTCAACAGCCTAATCAGCCCCAGCATTTT. The rearranged segments are TRBV19 and TRBJ1-5, with no D gene named confidently. V sheds 8 bases and J sheds 4 bases, leaving 9 bases between their ends. Looking up the germline V gene (reference sequence) yields CDR1 LNHDA and CDR2 SQIVND. The CDR3 holds 12 amino acids from the cysteine to the phenylalanine. Kept here is only the CDR3 DNA, which spans 36 bases and is read in frame from base 1. With the portions outside the CDR3 filled from the reference TRBV19 and TRBJ1-5 genes, the complete variable region becomes DGGITQSPKYLFRKEGQNVTLSCEQNLNHDAMYWYRQDPGQGLRLIYYSQIVNDFQKGDIAEGYSVSREKKESFPLTVTSAQKNPTAFYLCASQQPNQPQHFGDGTRLSIL.